The 32 T cell receptor beta chains given below trace back to one sample, sequenced in a study of diagnostic markers for celiac disease. TCRdb re-called the reads and shows each CDR3 protein once, DNA omitted. This sample's table has some 780 distinct CDR3 sequences. The specimen was either unsorted cells or a sorted T cell fraction (not recorded which). Receptors were obtained from a human donor. This table probably holds off-target reads from a library built for another chain.

This clonotype shows up as medium-sized by frequency. CDR3 loop: CSASSYTDTQYF. The chain links TRBV20-1 to TRBJ2-3. The CDR3 runs to 12 residues. CDR1 is DFQATT and CDR2 is SNEGSKA in the germline V gene (reference sequence).

This clonotype counts as large by frequency. This chain connects TRBV3-1 to TRBJ2-1; TCRdb's D call, TRBD1, is unchecked because there is no DNA. The CDR3 length is 14 residues. Germline V lookup: CDR1 LGHDT, CDR2 YNNKEL (reference sequence). The CDR3 sequence: CASSQEGRVGEQFF.

Measured by frequency, this clonotype is large. The rearrangement uses TRBV21-1 and TRBJ1-1; TCRdb's D call, TRBD1, is unchecked because there is no DNA. TRBV21-1 is a pseudogene. CDR3 size: 16 residues. The CDR3 is CASSKPQGRVNTEAFF.

The rearrangement links TRBV4-3 to TRBJ2-7; with no DNA, the TCRdb D assignment of TRBD1 cannot be verified. The CDR3 consists of 16 residues. Germline V CDR1 and CDR2: LGHNA, YSLEER. This CDR3 reads CASSPSGQAFTYEQYF.

This clonotype is large by frequency. The chain is built from TRBV16 and TRBJ1-5; TCRdb names TRBD1, which stays unverified in the absence of DNA. This CDR3 contains 14 residues. CDR1 is KGHSY and CDR2 is FQNENV in the germline V gene. The CDR3: CASSQSPPQLPQHF. Based on the CDR3 plus reference TRBV16 and TRBJ1-5, the full variable domain is GEEVAQTPKHLVRGEGQKAKLYCAPIKGHSYVFWYQQVLKNEFKFLISFQNENVFDETGMPKERFSAKCLPNSPCSLEIQATKLEDSAVYFCASSQSPPQLPQHFGDGTRLSIL.

This clonotype is deemed large by its frequency. V is TRBV9 and J is TRBJ2-3. This CDR3 region has 15 residues. Germline loops: CDR1 SGDLS, CDR2 YYNGEE. CDR3 residues: CASSVSQKSTDTQYF.

By frequency, this clonotype is medium-sized. V usage is TRBV27 and J usage is TRBJ1-1; the TRBD1 assignment by TCRdb is unverifiable without DNA. The CDR3 contains 15 residues. Germline lookup yields CDR1 MNHEY and CDR2 SMNVEV (reference sequence). The CDR3 region is CASSLNRVANTEAFF.

In terms of frequency, this clonotype is large. The rearrangement links TRBV24-1 to TRBJ1-4; TCRdb gives TRBD1 as the D gene, but with no DNA this cannot be confirmed. Looked up from germline, CDR1 is KGHDR and CDR2 is SFDVKD. The CDR3 length is 14 residues. CDR3: CATSPGQAGEKLFF.

The J gene is TRBJ2-2, the V gene TRBV9; with no DNA, the TCRdb D assignment of TRBD1 cannot be verified. In germline, CDR1 is SGDLS, CDR2 YYNGEE. The length of the CDR3 is 16 residues. CDR3 sequence reads: CASSVTSGASTGELFF.

The gene calls are TRBV7-9 and TRBJ1-2. This CDR3 region has 15 residues. Per germline, CDR1 SEHNR and CDR2 FQNEAQ (reference sequence). CDR3 residues: CASSLYLAGSYGYTF.

Considering frequency, this clonotype is medium-sized (0.01 to 0.1%). The chain links TRBV12-3 or TRBV12-4 to TRBJ1-1. The CDR3 totals 12 residues. The CDR3 protein is CASSLQVTEAFF.

V usage is TRBV4-1 and J usage is TRBJ2-2; the D call of TRBD2 rests on TCRdb alone, since no DNA is present to check it. This CDR3 region has 16 residues. Germline V gene sequence: CDR1 MGHRA, CDR2 YSYEKL. CDR3 sequence: CASSQPLAGNTGELFF.

By frequency, this clonotype registers medium-sized. This chain links TRBV2 with TRBJ2-3; the D gene TCRdb calls, TRBD2, cannot be checked with no DNA. Looked up from germline, CDR1 is SNHLY and CDR2 is FYNNEI. The CDR3 is made up of 16 amino acids. This CDR3 is CASSEAGGTWADTQYF.

This clonotype shows up as large by frequency. V gene TRBV20-1 combines with J gene TRBJ1-2. The germline V gene encodes CDR1 DFQATT and CDR2 SNEGSKA (reference sequence). This CDR3 is built from 11 residues. The CDR3 region is CSARHNYGYTF.

The gene calls are TRBV18 and TRBJ2-4. This CDR3 contains 13 residues. Per germline, CDR1 KGHSH and CDR2 LQKENI. The chain's CDR3 is CASSAAEQNIQYF. The full variable domain, completed using reference TRBV18 and TRBJ2-4, is NAGVMQNPRHLVRRRGQEARLRCSPMKGHSHVYWYRQLPEEGLKFMVYLQKENIIDESGMPKERFSAEFPKEGPSILRIQQVVRGDSAAYFCASSAAEQNIQYFGAGTRLSVL.

This clonotype is identified as medium-sized (0.01 to 0.1%) from frequency. The chain recombines TRBV12-3 or TRBV12-4 with TRBJ1-2. This CDR3 is 16 amino acids long. CDR3 in amino acids: CASSLANLGPFWGYTF.

This clonotype is medium-sized by frequency. The chain combines TRBV20-1 with TRBJ2-3; with no DNA, the TCRdb D assignment of TRBD1 cannot be verified. The germline V gene encodes CDR1 DFQATT and CDR2 SNEGSKA (reference sequence). This CDR3 comprises 11 residues. Here the CDR3 reads CSLLGADTQYF.

The CDR3 protein is CASSLETATNEKLFF. The chain employs TRBV5-1 and TRBJ1-4. Germline V gene sequence: CDR1 SGHRS, CDR2 YFSETQ. CDR3 length: 15 amino acids. The full variable domain, with the rest looked up from reference TRBV5-1 and TRBJ1-4, is KAGVTQTPRYLIKTRGQQVTLSCSPISGHRSVSWYQQTPGQGLQFLFEYFSETQRNKGNFPGRFSGRQFSNSRSEMNVSTLELGDSALYLCASSLETATNEKLFFGSGTQLSVL.

Its frequency marks this clonotype as large. The chain employs TRBV20-1 and TRBJ1-2. This CDR3 region has 12 residues. CDR1 is DFQATT and CDR2 is SNEGSKA in the germline V gene (reference sequence). The CDR3 protein is CSALRRSNGYTF.

The chain has TRBV6-1 and TRBJ1-5. This CDR3 is built from 15 residues. Germline V gene lookup returns CDR1 MNHNS and CDR2 SASEGT. CDR3 in amino acids: CASSELGGGLTPQHF.

The V and J genes are TRBV27 and TRBJ2-7. Germline CDR1 reads MNHEY; CDR2 reads SMNVEV (reference sequence). The CDR3 contains 11 residues. CDR3 amino acids: CASSLGNEQYF.

This clonotype ranks as large in terms of frequency. V is TRBV12-3 or TRBV12-4 and J is TRBJ2-3. The CDR3 is 12 amino acids. The CDR3 protein is CASSRELNTQYF.

This chain connects TRBV27 to TRBJ1-2; the D gene TCRdb calls, TRBD1, cannot be checked with no DNA. CDR3 length: 15 residues. Germline CDR1 is MNHEY and CDR2 is SMNVEV (reference sequence). The CDR3 here is CASSSSLSNNYGYTF.

The chain couples TRBV30 to TRBJ1-2. CDR1 is GTSNPN and CDR2 is SVGIG in the germline V gene (reference sequence). The CDR3 contains 15 residues. The CDR3 protein is CAWTQGHLANYGYTF.

The chain links TRBV10-3 to TRBJ2-2. Germline CDR1 is ENHRY and CDR2 is SYGVKD. CDR3 size: 12 residues. This CDR3 is CAIRANTGELFF.

Measured by frequency, this clonotype is large. This sequence joins TRBV12-3 or TRBV12-4 and TRBJ2-2; TCRdb outputs TRBD2, but without DNA this stays unchecked. The CDR3 is made up of 20 amino acids. CDR3 amino acids: CASSFPSKVPSSTNTGELFF.

The chain employs TRBV5-1 and TRBJ1-2. This CDR3 has 12 amino acids. Germline assignment: CDR1 SGHRS and CDR2 YFSETQ. CDR3 residues: CASSLGDYGYTF.

This clonotype counts as large (0.1 to 1%) by frequency. The V call is TRBV6-5, the J call TRBJ1-1; TCRdb names TRBD1, which stays unverified in the absence of DNA. The CDR3 length is 17 residues. The germline gives CDR1 MNHEY, CDR2 SVGAGI. This CDR3 reads CASSYSRTGGLNTEAFF.

Measured by frequency, this clonotype is large. The chain links TRBV7-9 to TRBJ1-1. The CDR3 length is 14 residues. Germline assignment: CDR1 SEHNR and CDR2 FQNEAQ (reference sequence). This chain's CDR3 is CASSINSLNTEAFF. Full variable domain (rest looked up from reference TRBV7-9 and TRBJ1-1): DTGVSQNPRHKITKRGQNVTFRCDPISEHNRLYWYRQTLGQGPEFLTYFQNEAQLEKSRLLSDRFSAERPKGSFSTLEIQRTEQGDSAMYLCASSINSLNTEAFFGQGTRLTVV.

This clonotype is identified as medium-sized from frequency. The CDR3 spells CASRHTPILLYEQYF. V and J are TRBV21-1 and TRBJ2-7. TRBV21-1 is a pseudogene segment. This CDR3 contains 15 residues.

Frequency places this clonotype as large (0.1 to 1%). The V and J genes are TRBV2 and TRBJ1-1. This CDR3 has 12 amino acids. Germline assignment: CDR1 SNHLY and CDR2 FYNNEI. The CDR3 reads CASSEQPPEAFF.

This clonotype is labeled large based on frequency. The chain uses TRBV10-3 and TRBJ1-1. Germline CDR1 reads ENHRY; CDR2 reads SYGVKD. This CDR3 contains 13 residues. The CDR3 sequence is CAIRRQIDTEAFF.